These T cell receptor beta chains were read from a single sample in a study of regulatory T cells in long-lasting Graves disease. Each CDR3 protein is one row after TCRdb ran MiXCR on the multiplex PCR reads. The data show 360,000 or so distinct CDR3 sequences, roughly 23% seen once. Sequencing used peripheral blood mononuclear cells (PBMCs), obtained when the disease was refractory, from a patient treated with antithyroid drugs. Receptors were obtained from a woman aged 35 to 49 with Graves disease. Each CDR3 is given with its conserved first and last residue. A D gene is named only where the DNA matches it firmly. Clone size, where shown, is once, few, many, or a class for clones that have expanded.

size	V	D	J	DNA	CDR3
NA	TRBV7-2	NA	TRBJ2-1	TGTGCCAGCAGCCCCACCAGCACCTACAATGAGCAGTTCTTC	CASSPTSTYNEQFF
NA	TRBV28	NA	TRBJ1-5	TGTGCCAGCAGCGACCAAAACGAACAGCCCCAGCATTTT	CASSDQNEQPQHF
NA	TRBV5-1	TRBD2	TRBJ2-7	TGCGCCAGCAGGGCTGAAGCGGGAGGAACCTACGAGCAGTACTTC	CASRAEAGGTYEQYF
many	TRBV6-1	TRBD2	TRBJ2-7	TGTGCCACCAAGCCCAGGGCGGGAGAAGGGTACGAGCAGTACTTC	CATKPRAGEGYEQYF
few	TRBV20-1	TRBD2	TRBJ2-6	TGCAGTGGTTCTAGCGGTAGTTTCTCTGGGGCCAACGTCCTGACTTTC	CSGSSGSFSGANVLTF
NA	TRBV27	NA	TRBJ2-2	TGTGCCAGCAGAAGACTGGACCCCGGGGAGCTGTTTTTT	CASRRLDPGELFF
NA	TRBV6-1	NA	TRBJ1-6	TGTGCCAGCAGTGGGGCCCTACACGGATCTCCCCTCCACTTT	CASSGALHGSPLHF
few	TRBV28	NA	TRBJ2-1	TGTGCCAGCAGTTTACTGGGAATAGGGGCGGGCGGCAATGAGCAGTTCTTC	CASSLLGIGAGGNEQFF
NA	TRBV10-1	NA	TRBJ2-7	TGCGCCAGCAGTGAGCCCGGGAGCCCCTACGAGCAGTACTTC	CASSEPGSPYEQYF
many	TRBV6-4	TRBD2	TRBJ2-7	TGTGCCAGCGGGGATAGCGGGACCTACGAGCAGTACTTC	CASGDSGTYEQYF
NA	TRBV9	NA	TRBJ1-1	TGTGCCAGCAGCGTGGGCAGGGAGGCTGAAGCTTTCTTT	CASSVGREAEAFF
many	TRBV15	TRBD2	TRBJ2-7	TGTGCCACCAGCAGAGACTTACCGGGACTAGGGTTCTACGAGCAGTACTTC	CATSRDLPGLGFYEQYF
many	TRBV6-1	TRBD1	TRBJ1-1	TGTGCCAGCAGGGGACAGGGGGCGCGAACTGAAGCTTTCTTT	CASRGQGARTEAFF
NA	TRBV7-3	NA	TRBJ2-3	TGTGCCAGCAGCTTAGAGCTGGGACAAGGTCCCCGCACAGATACGCAGTATTTT	CASSLELGQGPRTDTQYF
many	TRBV28	TRBD1	TRBJ2-7	TGTGCCAGCATCCCCGGACAGGGGGCTCCCCCAGAGCAGTACTTC	CASIPGQGAPPEQYF
NA	TRBV15	TRBD2	TRBJ2-7	TGTGCCACCAGCAGAGGATCCGGCGGGAGGGCGGACGAGCAGTACTTC	CATSRGSGGRADEQYF
NA	TRBV4-1	NA	TRBJ1-1	TGCGCCAGCAGCCAAGCAGGCCGGGATAACACTGAAGCTTTCTTT	CASSQAGRDNTEAFF
many	TRBV10-2	TRBD2	TRBJ2-7	TGCGCCAGCAGTGAAATGGGAGGGATCCACGAGCAGTACTTC	CASSEMGGIHEQYF
few	TRBV28	NA	TRBJ2-3	TGTGCCAGCAGTTCCTTTCGACTTCCAGACACAGATACGCAGTATTTT	CASSSFRLPDTDTQYF
many	TRBV29-1	TRBD1	TRBJ2-5	TGCAGCGCAAGGACAGGGGAACGAGAGACCCAGTACTTC	CSARTGERETQYF
NA	TRBV28	NA	TRBJ2-1	TGTGCCAGCACTAGGGGTTCCGAGCAGTTCTTC	CASTRGSEQFF
many	TRBV28	NA	TRBJ1-4	TGTGCCAGCAGTTATCTCATAAAGGCAGCAACTAATGAAAAACTGTTTTTT	CASSYLIKAATNEKLFF
many	TRBV28	NA	TRBJ1-1	TGTGCCAGCAACCCCCTCCGAGGGCTCACTGAAGCTTTCTTT	CASNPLRGLTEAFF
many	TRBV28	NA	TRBJ1-5	TGTGCCAGCACCGAGACACCCTGGGACAATCAGCCCCAGCATTTT	CASTETPWDNQPQHF
many	TRBV19	NA	TRBJ1-1	TGTGCCAGTAGTAAGGGCGCGGGCGTAATGAACACTGAAGCTTTCTTT	CASSKGAGVMNTEAFF
NA	TRBV4-2	TRBD1	TRBJ1-1	TGTGCCAGCAGCCCCTCGGACAGGTCGAACACTGAAGCTTTCTTT	CASSPSDRSNTEAFF
many	TRBV28	NA	TRBJ2-5	TGTGCCAGCAGTTTAAGGGCAGCCCAGACCCAGTACTTC	CASSLRAAQTQYF
many	TRBV11-1	NA	TRBJ2-2	TGTGCCAGCAGCGCCCGGGATTACACCGGGGAGCTGTTTTTT	CASSARDYTGELFF
NA	TRBV28	NA	TRBJ2-3	TGTGCCAGCAGAAGGACTGACGGAGATACGCAGTATTTT	CASRRTDGDTQYF
NA	TRBV19	NA	TRBJ1-2	TGTGCCAGTTCAATGAACTATGGCTACACCTTC	CASSMNYGYTF
many	TRBV28	TRBD1	TRBJ1-1	TGTGCCAGCACCTCTAGAGGGGGCCCTTCCATTTATGCTTTCTTT	CASTSRGGPSIYAFF
many	TRBV2	NA	TRBJ2-5	TGTGCCAGCAGTGAAAACCCGGGGTTAGAGACCCAGTACTTC	CASSENPGLETQYF
many	TRBV12-3/TRBV12-4	TRBD1	TRBJ2-7	TGTGCCAGCAGCTCCTCGGGACAGCCCTCCTACGAGCAGTACTTC	CASSSSGQPSYEQYF
NA	TRBV9	TRBD1	TRBJ1-1	TGTGCCAGCAGCGCTCCGGGACAGAACATGAGCACTGAAGCTTTCTTT	CASSAPGQNMSTEAFF
many	TRBV10-3	TRBD2	TRBJ2-4	TGTGCCATCGCTAGCGGGAGTCTGGGTGCCAAAAACATTCAGTACTTC	CAIASGSLGAKNIQYF
NA	TRBV27	TRBD2	TRBJ2-1	TGTGCCAGCAGTTTATCGCCTGAAAAGCGGGAGGGCCGCGATGAGCAGTTCTTC	CASSLSPEKREGRDEQFF
NA	TRBV15	TRBD2	TRBJ2-1	TGTGCCACCAGCAGAGATATGTTGGTAGCGGGAGAGAATGAGCAGTTCTTC	CATSRDMLVAGENEQFF
NA	TRBV7-8	TRBD1	TRBJ2-7	TGTGCCAGCAGCTTAAGGGACAGGGGCCACGAGCAGTACTTC	CASSLRDRGHEQYF
few	TRBV2	NA	TRBJ1-1	TGTGCCAGCATGCAAGGGCCGGTGAACACTGAAGCTTTCTTT	CASMQGPVNTEAFF
NA	TRBV20-1	NA	TRBJ2-5	TGCAGTGCTCCTCTTGTAAGGGGCCGGTACTTC	CSAPLVRGRYF
many	TRBV28	TRBD1	TRBJ1-2	TGTGCCAGCAGTTTAGAGAAGGGGGCGCCGATTCGGGATGGCTACACCTTC	CASSLEKGAPIRDGYTF
few	TRBV12-3/TRBV12-4	TRBD2	TRBJ2-7	TGTGCCACCCAACCGAGCCTAGCGGACTACGAGCAGTACTTC	CATQPSLADYEQYF
NA	TRBV28	NA	TRBJ2-2	TGTGCCAGCACTCGAAGGGGGATGAACACCGGGGAGCTGTTTTTT	CASTRRGMNTGELFF
many	TRBV27	TRBD1	TRBJ2-7	TGTGCCAGCAGTTCAGCCGGGACAGGGGGCCACGAGCAGTACTTC	CASSSAGTGGHEQYF
NA	TRBV12-3/TRBV12-4	NA	TRBJ1-3	TGTGCCAGCAGTCCCTTTAGGACAGAGCCCAGAGGAAACACCATATATTTT	CASSPFRTEPRGNTIYF
once	TRBV6-2/TRBV6-3	TRBD2	TRBJ2-7	TGTGCCAGTCGGACTAGCGGGATTCCGAGCGAGCAGTACTTC	CASRTSGIPSEQYF
NA	TRBV7-9	NA	TRBJ1-1	TGTGCCAGCAGCTTAGTTCCTGAAACTGAAGCTTTCTTT	CASSLVPETEAFF
few	TRBV28	TRBD1	TRBJ1-4	TGTGCCAGCAGTAGAGGGGGCCCTAATGAAAAACTGTTTTTT	CASSRGGPNEKLFF
NA	TRBV4-1	NA	TRBJ2-7	TGCGCCAGCAGCCAAGGTCAGGGGAGCTCCTACGAGCAGTACTTC	CASSQGQGSSYEQYF
NA	TRBV5-1	NA	TRBJ2-2	TGCGCCAGCAGCTGGGGGGGCGCATCCGCCGGGGAGCTGTTTTTT	CASSWGGASAGELFF
few	TRBV27	NA	TRBJ1-2	TGTGCCAGCAGTTTTGGGGGGAGCGCGGCCTATGGCTACACCTTC	CASSFGGSAAYGYTF